The 24 T cell receptor beta chains below were found in one sample sequenced in a study of shared clonotypes between healthy human individuals. TCRdb's table, derived via immunoSEQ multiplex PCR, lists solely in-frame clones and lacks some. The sample shows about 2 million clones, roughly 94% of them seen only once. Source material: naive CD4+ T cells sorted from blood. This sample's subset: CD45RA+ positively selected. The receptors stem from a man between 18 and 35 years old in good health.

A note on this clone: This sample includes further DNA sequences coding for the same CDR3. The chain combines TRBV10-3 with TRBJ1-6; no clear D. The V gene lost 2 bases and the J gene lost 6 bases, with 8 bases spanning the gap. The CDR3 totals 14 residues. The germline V gene encodes CDR1 ENHRY and CDR2 SYGVKD. CDR3 protein: CAISEGRSNSPLHF. The CDR3, as DNA: TGTGCCATCAGTGAGGGACGAAGTAATTCACCCCTCCACTTT.

The J gene is TRBJ2-7, the V gene TRBV7-2; D might be TRBD2 (6 bases). V was trimmed by 5 bases and J by 1 base, leaving 12 bases between them. The germline CDR1 and CDR2 sequences are SGHTA and FQGNSA. CDR3 length equals 14 residues. The DNA of the CDR3 is TGTGCCAGCAGCCATCCCGGGGGTTCCTACGAGCAGTACTTC. The encoded protein is CASSHPGGSYEQYF. Looking up the rest from reference TRBV7-2 and TRBJ2-7 gives the full variable domain: GAGVSQSPSNKVTEKGKDVELRCDPISGHTALYWYRQSLGQGLEFLIYFQGNSAPDKSGLPSDRFSAERTGGSVSTLTIQRTQQEDSAVYLCASSHPGGSYEQYFGPGTRLTVT.

The rearrangement links TRBV20-1 to TRBJ2-7; D remains ambiguous. CDR3 length equals 11 residues. Looked up from germline, CDR1 is DFQATT and CDR2 is SNEGSKA (reference sequence). V was shortened by 5 bases and J by 0 bases, with 5 bases between the two germline ends. Written as DNA, the CDR3 is TGCAGTGCTTTCTCCTCCTACGAGCAGTACTTC. It translates to CSAFSSYEQYF.

Only one count was recorded for this clone. The chain is built from TRBV6-1 and TRBJ2-5; TRBD2 is a possible D gene (7 bases). The CDR3 contains 16 residues. The V end was cut by 4 bases, the J end by 2 bases, with 17 bases between. Germline V CDR1 and CDR2: MNHNS, SASEGT. CDR3 sequence reads: CASSVSLGGAQETQYF. The CDR3 nucleotides read TGTGCCAGCAGTGTGTCGTTAGGGGGGGCACAAGAGACCCAGTACTTC.

The chain links TRBV5-1 to TRBJ2-5; no clear D. V lost 4 bases to trimming and J lost 0 bases, with 4 bases between them. Germline CDR1 is SGHRS and CDR2 is YFSETQ. CDR3 size: 12 residues. In DNA form, the CDR3 reads TGCGCCAGCAGCACCTACCAAGAGACCCAGTACTTC. Translated, it gives CASSTYQETQYF.

For this clone: The same CDR3 arises from other DNA sequences in this sample as well. This chain joins TRBV5-4 and TRBJ2-1; 12 bases map to TRBD2. CDR1 is SGHNT, CDR2 YYREEE, per germline (reference sequence). CDR3 length: 15 residues. The V segment lost 5 bases and the J segment 3 bases; nucleotides outside the gene matches: 3. The CDR3 reads CASSLTSGSYNEQFF. CDR3 DNA sequence: TGTGCCAGCAGTCTGACTAGCGGGAGCTACAATGAGCAGTTCTTC.

The genes are TRBV28 and TRBJ2-4; D unclear. The germline V and J ends were trimmed by 3 bases and 0 bases, with 9 bases remaining between them. The CDR3 sequence is 15 residues long. Germline CDR1 and CDR2: MDHEN and SYDVKM. CDR3 nucleotide sequence: TGTGCCAGCAGTTTTAATGCCCTAGCCAAAAACATTCAGTACTTC. Protein product: CASSFNALAKNIQYF.

The V gene is TRBV7-6, the J gene TRBJ2-1, with 7 bases fitting TRBD1. J lost 4 bases, V lost 1 base, and 16 bases had no gene match. The CDR3 has 19 amino acids. Germline CDR1 SGHVS, CDR2 FNYEAQ. The CDR3 DNA reads TGTGCCAGCAGCTTAGATTCCCGGGACAGCATACGAGCTTACAATGAGCAGTTCTTC. This gives the protein CASSLDSRDSIRAYNEQFF.

The chain carries TRBV28 and TRBJ1-5; 7 positions match TRBD1. This CDR3 region has 15 residues. With 3 bases clipped from V and 3 bases from J, the junction kept 5 bases outside the gene matches. CDR1 and CDR2 (germline): MDHEN, SYDVKM. The CDR3, as DNA: TGTGCCAGCAGTTTTGGGGACAGCTTCAATCAGCCCCAGCATTTT. This sequence encodes CASSFGDSFNQPQHF.

The V gene is TRBV18, the J gene TRBJ1-2; D is uncertain. CDR1 KGHSH and CDR2 LQKENI come from the germline V gene. This CDR3 contains 14 residues. The ends were cut back, 6 bases at V and 5 bases at J, with 16 bases in the middle. DNA of the CDR3: TGTGCCAGCTCCTCCCGGGAACCCAGTTATGGCTACACCTTC. Its translation: CASSSREPSYGYTF.

The chain employs TRBV28 and TRBJ1-2; 9 bases line up with TRBD1. The V segment lost 6 bases and the J segment 5 bases; nucleotides outside the gene matches: 7. This CDR3 is built from 14 residues. CDR1 and CDR2 (germline): MDHEN, SYDVKM. The CDR3: CASRKQGAPYGYTF. Here the CDR3 DNA reads TGTGCCAGCAGAAAACAGGGGGCGCCTTATGGCTACACCTTC.

V usage is TRBV27 and J usage is TRBJ1-1; 8 bases align to TRBD1. Germline trimming cut 7 bases from V and 4 bases from J; bases unmatched to any gene: 8. The germline gives CDR1 MNHEY, CDR2 SMNVEV (reference sequence). The CDR3 runs to 14 residues. DNA of the CDR3: TGTGCCAGCAACCGGCAGGGGGCGACCACTGAAGCTTTCTTT. It codes for CASNRQGATTEAFF.

This chain connects TRBV18 to TRBJ2-3; unclear D gene. The CDR3 is 13 residues long. Looked up from germline, CDR1 is KGHSH and CDR2 is LQKENI. V shed 8 bases and J shed 0 bases, with 9 bases lying between them. The CDR3 region is CASLQSSTDTQYF. The CDR3 DNA is TGTGCCAGCCTACAATCTAGCACAGATACGCAGTATTTT. Combining the CDR3 with reference TRBV18 and TRBJ2-3 gives the whole variable domain NAGVMQNPRHLVRRRGQEARLRCSPMKGHSHVYWYRQLPEEGLKFMVYLQKENIIDESGMPKERFSAEFPKEGPSILRIQQVVRGDSAAYFCASLQSSTDTQYFGPGTRLTVL.

The gene calls are TRBV2 and TRBJ1-4, with D hard to call. The V and J ends lost 5 bases and 0 bases respectively, with 7 bases between them. The CDR3 is 14 amino acids. The germline gives CDR1 SNHLY, CDR2 FYNNEI. The CDR3 loop is CASSWSATNEKLFF. Written as DNA, the CDR3 is TGTGCCAGCAGTTGGAGTGCAACTAATGAAAAACTGTTTTTT. Filled out from reference TRBV2 and TRBJ1-4, the complete variable domain reads EPEVTQTPSHQVTQMGQEVILRCVPISNHLYFYWYRQILGQKVEFLVSFYNNEISEKSEIFDDQFSVERPDGSNFTLKIRSTKLEDSAMYFCASSWSATNEKLFFGSGTQLSVL.

CDR3 amino acids: CASKAEWNTEAFF. As DNA, the CDR3 is TGCGCCAGCAAGGCTGAGTGGAACACTGAAGCTTTCTTT. The rearrangement links TRBV5-1 to TRBJ1-1; the D is unclear. Germline V gives CDR1 SGHRS, CDR2 YFSETQ. CDR3 size: 13 residues. Trimming removed 6 bases from V and 1 base from J, with 10 bases in between.

This clone was picked up one time. The genes are TRBV5-4 and TRBJ2-5; 10 nucleotides match TRBD1. CDR3 size: 15 residues. V was clipped by 3 bases and J by 1 base; unmatched bases: 3. Germline V CDR1 and CDR2: SGHNT, YYREEE (reference sequence). The CDR3 DNA reads TGTGCCAGCAGCTCGGGACAGGGGCGCCAAGAGACCCAGTACTTC. It encodes CASSSGQGRQETQYF.

This sequence joins TRBV7-9 and TRBJ1-2; tentatively, D is TRBD1 (5 bases). V was shortened by 2 bases and J by 5 bases, with 12 bases between the two germline ends. The CDR3 covers 14 residues. The germline gives CDR1 SEHNR, CDR2 FQNEAQ (reference sequence). The CDR3 bases are TGTGCCAGCAGCTTACAGGCTGCAGGGTATGGCTACACCTTC. Encoded protein: CASSLQAAGYGYTF.

This chain connects TRBV9 to TRBJ1-5; TRBD1 agrees at 8 bases. Trimming cost V 6 bases and J 3 bases; bases outside gene matches: 8. Germline V CDR1 and CDR2: SGDLS, YYNGEE. This CDR3 spans 15 amino acids. The CDR3 spells CASTAGTGPNQPQHF. The CDR3 DNA follows: TGTGCCAGCACGGCCGGGACAGGCCCCAATCAGCCCCAGCATTTT. Variable domain in full (rest from reference TRBV9 and TRBJ1-5): DSGVTQTPKHLITATGQRVTLRCSPRSGDLSVYWYQQSLDQGLQFLIQYYNGEERAKGNILERFSAQQFPDLHSELNLSSLELGDSALYFCASTAGTGPNQPQHFGDGTRLSIL.

The chain employs TRBV10-2 and TRBJ1-2, with a tentative D call TRBD1 (5 bases). Germline V lookup: CDR1 WSHSY, CDR2 SAAADI. The CDR3 covers 14 residues. Trimming cost V 3 bases and J 4 bases, with 12 bases left between them. The CDR3: CASSEGGTGYGYTF. CDR3 bases: TGCGCCAGCAGTGAAGGTGGAACAGGCTATGGCTACACCTTC.

This clone has a single count. The rearrangement uses TRBV28 and TRBJ2-3, with D uncertain. V lost 1 base and J lost 0, with 14 bases in between. The CDR3 consists of 17 residues. Germline CDR1 and CDR2: MDHEN and SYDVKM. CDR3 sequence: CASSLYLGVRSTDTQYF. Here the CDR3 DNA reads TGTGCCAGCAGTTTATATCTTGGTGTCAGAAGCACAGATACGCAGTATTTT.

The V gene is TRBV29-1, the J gene TRBJ2-5, with D possibly TRBD2 on 5 matching bases. CDR1 SQVTM and CDR2 ANQGSEA come from the germline V gene. The CDR3 totals 12 residues. V dropped 4 bases and J dropped 1 base, with 7 bases sitting between them. The CDR3 loop reads CSVGLFQETQYF. The CDR3 DNA follows: TGCAGCGTTGGACTATTCCAAGAGACCCAGTACTTC.

The chain joins TRBV29-1 to TRBJ2-2; D might be TRBD1 (6 bases). This CDR3 contains 12 residues. The ends were cut back, 7 bases at V and 3 bases at J, with 9 bases in the middle. Per the germline V gene, CDR1 is SQVTM and CDR2 is ANQGSEA. The CDR3 region has the DNA TGCAGCGCTCAGGGGTACACCGGGGAGCTGTTTTTT. This codes for CSAQGYTGELFF.

This chain uses TRBV6-1 with TRBJ2-6, with D perhaps being TRBD1 or TRBD2 (5 bases each). CDR1 is MNHNS and CDR2 is SASEGT in the germline V gene. Trimming shortened V by 4 bases and J by 0 bases, and 13 bases separated the two germline ends. This CDR3 is 17 amino acids long. The DNA for the CDR3 is TGTGCCAGCAGTGTTAGGGACGGAAACTCTGGGGCCAACGTCCTGACTTTC. Its translation: CASSVRDGNSGANVLTF.

The chain employs TRBV5-6 and TRBJ1-5; D is unresolved. This CDR3 is 15 amino acids long. Germline lookup yields CDR1 SGHDT and CDR2 YYEEEE. V was clipped by 1 base and J by 4 bases, with 12 bases between them. The CDR3 here is CASSLWGSGNQPQHF. The CDR3 nucleotides are TGTGCCAGCAGCTTGTGGGGTTCTGGGAATCAGCCCCAGCATTTT.